These 7 T cell receptor beta chains originate from one sample sequenced in a study of molecular identifiers for immune sequencing clone quantification. TCRdb called the PCR reads again in MiXCR, with one record for every CDR3 protein. The table lists about 630,000 distinct CDR3 sequences, 25% of them singletons. The sample consisted of naive CD8+ T cells from blood, with Jurkat cell RNA spiked in. Subset specified: FACS-sorted CD8+CD4-CCR7+CD45RA+ naive T cells. The receptors shown here come from a human donor in good health. Some libraries in this study had Jurkat cell RNA spiked in.

This chain uses TRBV6-2 or TRBV6-3 with TRBJ2-3; D may match TRBD1 or TRBD2 (6 bases each). CDR3 length equals 16 residues. The germline gives CDR1 MNHEY, CDR2 SVGEGT. The V and J ends lost 9 bases and 2 bases respectively, with 21 bases between them. The DNA of the CDR3 is TGTGCCAGTCTCCCGACTAGAGGGGGGTACACAGATACGCAGTATTTT. This codes for CASLPTRGGYTDTQYF.

Only a few counts were recorded for this clonotype. The rearrangement joins TRBV11-2 to TRBJ2-5, with 8 bases matching TRBD2. The V gene end was trimmed by 3 bases and the J gene end by 5 bases; junction bases not matched to a gene: 14. The CDR3 has 17 amino acids. Germline V CDR1 and CDR2: SGHAT, FQNNGV. CDR3 sequence (DNA): TGTGCCAGCAGCTTTTTCCGACGGGGGGGTGGAGGTGAGACCCAGTACTTC. This encodes CASSFFRRGGGGETQYF.

This clonotype was counted at least ten times. The chain couples TRBV12-3 or TRBV12-4 to TRBJ2-5; D gene ambiguous. V was pared by 1 base and J by 5 bases, with 11 bases between. This CDR3 has 14 amino acids. CDR3 bases: TGTGCCAGCAGTTTAGAGGGATGGTTGGAGACCCAGTACTTC. Residues: CASSLEGWLETQYF.

Comments on this clonotype: A much more abundant neighbour one base away suggests this may be a read error. The V call is TRBV19, the J call TRBJ2-6; D is unresolved. The CDR3 runs 13 residues. Germline V gene data show CDR1 as LNHDA and CDR2 as SQIVND (reference sequence). CDR3 nucleotides: TGTGGCAGCCTCAGTTTTGGGGCCAACGTCCTGACTTTC. Its protein is CGSLSFGANVLTF.

Points on this clonotype: Being one base from a much bigger clone, this may be a read error. The V gene is TRBV5-1, the J gene TRBJ2-7, with TRBD1 as a possible D gene (5 bases). The V end was cut by 3 bases, the J end by 2 bases, with 12 bases between. Germline assignment: CDR1 SGHRS and CDR2 YFSETQ. The CDR3 contains 14 residues. CDR3 sequence reads: CASSSRAGPYEQYF. Here the CDR3 DNA reads TGCGCCAGCAGCTCCCGGGCAGGGCCCTACGAGCAGTACTTC.

This clonotype was detected many times. The chain has TRBV9 and TRBJ2-3, with 7 nucleotides matching TRBD1. V was clipped by 6 bases and J by 4 bases; unmatched bases: 11. The germline CDR1 and CDR2 sequences are SGDLS and YYNGEE. The CDR3 totals 15 residues. The CDR3 sequence: CASTPGQSIADTQYF. The DNA for the CDR3 is TGTGCCAGCACCCCGGGACAGAGCATCGCAGATACGCAGTATTTT.

A word on this clonotype: At one of its ends the junction is not consistent with the germline gene, which may arise from a read error. The rearrangement links TRBV30 to TRBJ2-7; perhaps D is TRBD1 or TRBD2 (6 bases each). Germline V lookup: CDR1 GTSNPN, CDR2 SVGIG (reference sequence). The CDR3 loop spans 17 amino acids. This chain's CDR3 is CARSSYGGGTQGYEQYF. CDR3 nucleotide sequence: TGTGCCAGGAGCTCTTACGGTGGAGGGACCCAGGGGTACGAGCAGTACTTC.